This TCR beta chain was retrieved from a study of T cells in Graves' hyperthyroidism and ophthalmopathy. Study-wide results and limits: Blood samples included most of the expanded thyroid clonotypes exceeding 0.001.

With respect to this clonotype: Its antigen is as yet unknown.

Hyperthyroidism patients were newly diagnosed, had disease duration under 2 months, and were aged 18 to 65 years. The CDR3 is 13 residues long. V dropped 4 bases and J dropped 4 bases, with 8 bases sitting between them. Per the germline V gene, CDR1 is MNHEY and CDR2 is SVGEGT. Amplification targeted TCR beta CDR3 regions from RNA transcripts. The primer set for the first-round RT-PCR of the TCR CDR3 was HTBI. One entry per CDR3 protein, called by TCRdb with MiXCR from the multiplex PCR reads. Of hundreds of thousands of distinct CDR3 sequences in the sample, over 15% are singletons; the top ten hold around 19%.

The TCR sequence derives from a young woman with Graves' hyperthyroidism. Sequencing was carried out using blood. The genes are TRBV6-2 or TRBV6-3 and TRBJ1-3; no clear D gene. The CDR3 DNA reads as TGTGCCAGCAGTTTGCAGCAAGGAAACACCATATATTTT. Its protein is CASSLQQGNTIYF.